This TCR beta chain was found in a study of STAT5B mutations in CD4+ large granular lymphocyte leukemia. Whole-study context: Among healthy controls, a particular HLA allele went with more CDR3 'QG' motifs. Study results and caveats: About a quarter of private leukemic clonotypes occurred rarely in other patients' non-leukemic repertoires.

Sequenced by immunoSEQ multiplex PCR; TCRdb stores in-frame clones only, minus some. The sample yields tens of thousands of clones, over 65% seen once. This CDR3 is 13 amino acids long. Germline V gene lookup returns CDR1 SGHRS and CDR2 YFSETQ. V was shortened by 1 base and J by 3 bases, with 8 bases between the two germline ends. As to this clone: No antigen is known for it.

The sample comprised CD4+ T cells from blood buffy coats. The chain links TRBV5-1 to TRBJ2-7; the D gene is possibly TRBD1 (5 bases). The sequence was collected from a human donor in good health. The CDR3 nucleotides read TGCGCCAGCAGCTTGCCAGGACACTACGAGCAGTACTTC. Its translation is CASSLPGHYEQYF.